The clone carrying this T cell receptor (beta chain) has at least ten counts. The antigen is unknown. Germline V CDR1 and CDR2: SGHRS, YFSETQ. This CDR3 region has 14 residues. V lost 4 bases, J lost 5 bases, and 5 bases stayed unmatched. Clinicians diagnosed patients from clinical symptoms, serum thyroxine and TRAb, thyroid ultrasound and orbital computed tomography. The data belong to a study of T cells in Graves' hyperthyroidism and ophthalmopathy. About the research overall: Upon initial diagnosis and before any treatment, peripheral blood was collected.

The investigators amplified TCR beta CDR3 regions from RNA transcripts. HTBI primers drove first-round RT-PCR of the TCR CDR3. TCRdb reprocessed the multiplex PCR reads with MiXCR, giving one entry per CDR3 protein. The table includes some 350,000 distinct CDR3 sequences, 15% to 20% detected once. General observations from the study: The model identified upcoming ophthalmopathy a median approximately six months ahead of onset.

Sequenced input: blood. This chain links TRBV5-1 with TRBJ1-2; 10 nucleotides agree with TRBD1. The source is a young woman with Graves' hyperthyroidism. The CDR3 spells CASSPTGGPYGYTF. For the CDR3, the DNA is TGCGCCAGCAGCCCGACAGGGGGCCCGTATGGCTACACCTTC.